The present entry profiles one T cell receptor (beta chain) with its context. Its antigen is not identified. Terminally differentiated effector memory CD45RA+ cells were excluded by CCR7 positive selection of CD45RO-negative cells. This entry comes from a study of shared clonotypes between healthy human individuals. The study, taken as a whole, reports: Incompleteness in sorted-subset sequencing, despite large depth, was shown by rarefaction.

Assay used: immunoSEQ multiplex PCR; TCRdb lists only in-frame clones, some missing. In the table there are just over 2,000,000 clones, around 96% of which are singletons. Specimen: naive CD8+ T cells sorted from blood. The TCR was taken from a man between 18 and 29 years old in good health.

CDR3 in amino acids: CASSPDQFSYEQYF. In nucleotides, the CDR3 is TGCGCCAGCAGCCCGGACCAATTCTCCTACGAGCAGTACTTC. The chain couples TRBV5-1 to TRBJ2-7; D gene ambiguous. The CDR3 sequence is 14 residues long. V shed 4 bases and J shed 0 bases, with 11 bases lying between them. Germline V lookup: CDR1 SGHRS, CDR2 YFSETQ.